Included here is one T cell receptor beta chain sequence, with context. Its antigen is undetermined. The sample is drawn from a study of T cell repertoires in cytomegalovirus infection. Overall study: Selection of CMV epitopes for the study included recently identified HLA-C-restricted and well-studied HLA-B-restricted ones.

Study-wide results and limits: Carriers of CMV plus the relevant HLA were identified by cumulative public TCR beta family frequency.

The V and J ends lost 4 bases and 8 bases respectively, with 12 bases between them. This CDR3 is built from 13 residues. Germline CDR1 and CDR2: SGHVS and FQNEAQ. Using its own MiXCR run on the reads, TCRdb lists one record per CDR3 protein. This table has approximately 100,000 distinct CDR3 sequences, under 50% appearing once. This sample comprised CD8+ T cells from cultured PBMCs, obtained from culture after CMV antigen stimulation. The origin of this receptor is a human donor in good health (CMV status not recorded). Some clones in this sample may be carry-over from other donors' samples. The V call is TRBV7-8, the J call TRBJ2-1; maybe TRBD1 (6 bases). CDR3: CASSSTGSHEQFF. CDR3 nucleotides: TGTGCCAGCAGCTCCACAGGGTCCCATGAGCAGTTCTTC.